The 32 T cell receptor beta chains in this list originate from one sample, sequenced in a study of blood T cells in healthy people across ages. Together with a sample-barcoded 5' primer, a J-beta primer mix was included in a second PCR lasting about 6 to 12 cycles. Each CDR3 protein gets one entry after TCRdb re-called the 5' RACE reads with MiXCR. This table has over 1,200,000 distinct CDR3 sequences, 59% appearing once. The sequencing sample was made of blood. Source of these receptors: a man younger than 30 in good health.

The J gene is TRBJ2-5, the V gene TRBV6-5, with TRBD1 identical over 7 bases. The last part of the DNA fits TRBJ2-7 better; the J call may be wrong. This CDR3 is 12 amino acids long. The germline CDR1 and CDR2 sequences are MNHEY and SVGAGI. The chain's CDR3 is CAARTGPYEQYF. The CDR3 DNA reads TGTGCCGCACGGACAGGACCCTACGAGCAGTACTTC.

This clonotype was counted between two and nine times. The chain combines TRBV14 with TRBJ2-1, with D unclear. CDR1 SGHDN and CDR2 FVKESK come from the germline V gene. The length of the CDR3 is 16 residues. V was trimmed by 4 bases and J by 8 bases, leaving 21 bases between them. The CDR3 nucleotides are TGTGCCAGCAGCCGAAAACACCAAAGACCCCCTGATGAGCAGTTCTTC. Translated, it gives CASSRKHQRPPDEQFF.

The CDR3 sequence: CATSGTTDTQYF. CDR3 in DNA: TGTGCCACCAGTGGTACCACAGATACGCAGTATTTT. The chain couples TRBV24-1 to TRBJ2-3; no firm D call. Germline V gene sequence: CDR1 KGHDR, CDR2 SFDVKD. V was clipped by 5 bases and J by 2 bases, with 4 bases between them. The CDR3 totals 12 residues.

This clonotype was detected a few times. V and J are TRBV29-1 and TRBJ2-1, with a weak D call TRBD1 (6 bases). V was clipped by 7 bases and J by 7 bases, with 11 bases between them. The CDR3 loop spans 11 amino acids. In germline, CDR1 is SQVTM, CDR2 ANQGSEA. The CDR3 here is CSEYQGNEQFF. The CDR3 DNA follows: TGCAGCGAATACCAGGGGAATGAGCAGTTCTTC.

The rearrangement uses TRBV6-6 and TRBJ2-7, with TRBD1 matching 7 bases. Germline V gives CDR1 MNHNY, CDR2 SVGAGI (reference sequence). V shed 5 bases and J 5 bases; nucleotides not matched to a gene: 9. The CDR3 has 14 amino acids. For the CDR3, the DNA is TGTGCCAGCAGTGCAGGGGGTCCCGAAGACGAGCAGTACTTC. It codes for CASSAGGPEDEQYF.

As regards this clonotype: At one end, the junction sequence differs from germline, possibly due to a read error. The chain is built from TRBV6-5 and TRBJ2-3; 9 positions agree with TRBD1. The CDR3 has 15 amino acids. Germline CDR1 reads MNHEY; CDR2 reads SVGAGI. The CDR3 DNA sequence: TGTGTCAGCAGACCCGACAGGGGGGATCGATATACGCAGTATTTT. It yields the protein CVSRPDRGDRYTQYF.

V usage is TRBV7-9 and J usage is TRBJ1-5; 7 bases are shared with TRBD1. The CDR3 covers 17 residues. After removal of 5 bases from V and 4 bases from J, the junction contained 14 bases not matched to a gene. CDR1 is SEHNR and CDR2 is FQNEAQ in the germline V gene (reference sequence). The CDR3 DNA sequence: TGTGCCAGCAGCCCCGGGACAGTTGGGAGGCTTAATCAGCCCCAGCATTTT. Translation gives CASSPGTVGRLNQPQHF.

This clonotype was seen more than once but under ten times. DNA for the CDR3: TGCAGCGTTGTCCCCGCAGGAGGGTATTCCTACGAGCAGTACTTC. As protein: CSVVPAGGYSYEQYF. J is TRBJ2-7 and V is TRBV29-1; possible D gene TRBD2, 6 bases. This CDR3 has 15 residues. CDR1 is SQVTM, CDR2 ANQGSEA, per germline. V lost 4 bases, J lost 1 base, and 17 bases lay in between.

The chain combines TRBV5-1 with TRBJ1-2; D not resolved. Trimming shortened V by 1 base and J by 1 base, and 5 bases separated the two germline ends. CDR3 length equals 13 residues. The germline V gene encodes CDR1 SGHRS and CDR2 YFSETQ. CDR3 nucleotide sequence: TGCGCCAGCAGCTTGCGGTTTAACTATGGCTACACCTTC. This translates into CASSLRFNYGYTF.

The chain employs TRBV20-1 and TRBJ2-1; TRBD1 aligns across 10 bases. Germline V gene data show CDR1 as DFQATT and CDR2 as SNEGSKA (reference sequence). V trimming: 1 base; J trimming: 13 bases; junction bases outside the gene matches: 7. The CDR3 is 13 residues long. CDR3 coding DNA: TGCAGTGCTAGAGGGACCGGGACAGGGGTACAGTTCTTC. It specifies CSARGTGTGVQFF.

The J gene is TRBJ2-3, the V gene TRBV14, with D possibly called TRBD1 or TRBD2 (5 bases each). Germline assignment: CDR1 SGHDN and CDR2 FVKESK. This CDR3 region has 14 residues. Trimming removed 1 base from V and 6 bases from J, with 11 bases in between. This CDR3 is CASSQVTRGDTQYF. CDR3 DNA sequence: TGTGCCAGCAGCCAAGTCACCCGGGGCGATACGCAGTATTTT.

This clonotype turned up a few times. This chain joins TRBV20-1 and TRBJ2-3, with 11 nucleotides matching TRBD2. V shed 4 bases and J 3 bases; nucleotides not matched to a gene: 3. The V gene's germline CDR1 is DFQATT and CDR2 SNEGSKA (reference sequence). The CDR3 is 14 residues long. CDR3 protein: CSAKLAGATDTQYF. As DNA, the CDR3 is TGCAGTGCTAAACTAGCGGGAGCGACAGATACGCAGTATTTT.

This clonotype was recorded a few times. The gene calls are TRBV7-9 and TRBJ1-4; D remains unclear. The CDR3 has 14 amino acids. V was shortened by 7 bases and J by 2 bases, with 11 bases between the two germline ends. Germline V lookup: CDR1 SEHNR, CDR2 FQNEAQ (reference sequence). CDR3 region: CASTVSGTNEKLFF. The CDR3 nucleotides read TGTGCCAGCACCGTTAGCGGGACTAATGAAAAACTGTTTTTT.

The rearrangement joins TRBV7-9 to TRBJ2-7; 11 nucleotides line up with TRBD2. V gave up 5 bases and J gave up 5 bases; unmatched junction bases: 20. Germline-derived CDR1 and CDR2 are SEHNR and FQNEAQ (reference sequence). The CDR3 contains 19 residues. CDR3 protein: CASSTNQGGLAGGSNEQYF. In DNA form, the CDR3 reads TGTGCCAGCAGCACGAATCAAGGGGGTCTAGCGGGAGGTAGTAACGAGCAGTACTTC.

The genes are TRBV15 and TRBJ1-4; 7 bases map to TRBD1. CDR1 LNHNV and CDR2 YYDKDF come from the germline V gene (reference sequence). Germline trimming cut 2 bases from V and 3 bases from J; bases unmatched to any gene: 6. The CDR3 length is 16 residues. The CDR3 region has the DNA TGTGCCACCAGCAGATTCCAGGGGGAGGCTAATGAAAAACTGTTTTTT. Amino acid sequence: CATSRFQGEANEKLFF.

The V gene is TRBV9, the J gene TRBJ1-2, with TRBD1 matching 8 bases. Germline CDR1 and CDR2: SGDLS and YYNGEE. Trimming removed 0 bases from V and 6 bases from J; junction bases left unmatched: 10. The CDR3 totals 16 residues. The CDR3 sequence: CASSVGAGGEAHGYTF. CDR3 DNA sequence: TGTGCCAGCAGCGTAGGAGCAGGGGGCGAAGCCCATGGCTACACCTTC.

This chain links TRBV7-2 with TRBJ1-2; 9 positions agree with TRBD1. Germline values: CDR1 SGHTA, CDR2 FQGNSA. CDR3 length: 15 residues. With 1 base clipped from V and 6 bases from J, the junction kept 6 bases outside the gene matches. The CDR3 DNA sequence: TGTGCCAGCAGCTTAGGGGGGACAGGGTCAAATGGCTACACCTTC. Translated: CASSLGGTGSNGYTF.

The count of this clonotype is one. The chain combines TRBV6-1 with TRBJ2-7; weak D call: TRBD1 (6 bases). The CDR3 runs to 15 residues. V shed 2 bases and J shed 5 bases, with 16 bases lying between them. Germline V gene sequence: CDR1 MNHNS, CDR2 SASEGT. Written as DNA, the CDR3 is TGTGCCAGCAGTGAACCCCCCAGGGGATCCGACGAGCAGTACTTC. The encoded protein is CASSEPPRGSDEQYF.

In this sample, this clonotype turned up a few times. The gene calls are TRBV25-1 and TRBJ2-2, with D possibly matching TRBD1 (5 bases). The germline V and J ends were trimmed by 8 bases and 5 bases, with 27 bases remaining between them. Germline loops: CDR1 MGHDK, CDR2 SYGVNS. This CDR3 comprises 18 residues. The CDR3 loop is CASAQGASQAYGTGELFF. The CDR3 DNA reads TGTGCCAGCGCCCAAGGGGCGTCGCAGGCTTACGGGACCGGGGAGCTGTTTTTT.

The rearrangement links TRBV20-1 to TRBJ2-5; TRBD2 aligns across 11 bases. The CDR3 is 14 residues long. V lost 1 base and J lost 3; bases outside the gene matches: 1. The V gene's germline CDR1 is DFQATT and CDR2 SNEGSKA (reference sequence). CDR3 in amino acids: CSARVLAGEETQYF. The CDR3 DNA follows: TGCAGTGCTAGAGTACTAGCGGGGGAAGAGACCCAGTACTTC.

There are a few counts of this clonotype. The chain couples TRBV5-1 to TRBJ2-3, with D tentatively TRBD1 or TRBD2 (5 bases each). This CDR3 contains 14 residues. Trimming left V 3 bases short and J 4 bases short, with 12 bases between. In germline, CDR1 is SGHRS, CDR2 YFSETQ. The DNA of the CDR3 is TGCGCCAGCAGCTCCCAGGGAGCCCCAGATACGCAGTATTTT. As protein: CASSSQGAPDTQYF.

The chain couples TRBV4-1 to TRBJ2-2; D unclear. CDR1 is MGHRA and CDR2 is YSYEKL in the germline V gene. Trimming shortened V by 5 bases and J by 0 bases, and 10 bases separated the two germline ends. CDR3 length: 15 residues. The CDR3 sequence is CASSVTVSNTGELFF. CDR3 nucleotide sequence: TGCGCCAGCAGCGTTACAGTTTCGAACACCGGGGAGCTGTTTTTT.

The CDR3 here is CSVGQGLREAFF. CDR3 coding DNA: TGCAGCGTTGGACAGGGACTTCGGGAAGCTTTCTTT. The chain is built from TRBV29-1 and TRBJ1-1; 7 positions match TRBD1. The J segment lost 8 bases and the V segment lost 4 bases, leaving 7 bases of the junction unmatched. The CDR3 has 12 residues. Germline V gene data show CDR1 as SQVTM and CDR2 as ANQGSEA.

This sequence joins TRBV27 and TRBJ1-1; D perhaps matches TRBD1 (6 bases). V lost 5 bases and J lost 1, with 11 bases in between. The CDR3 runs 14 residues. Germline V gives CDR1 MNHEY, CDR2 SMNVEV (reference sequence). CDR3 in DNA: TGTGCCAGCAGTATACGGGGGGCGAACACTGAAGCTTTCTTT. This encodes CASSIRGANTEAFF.

The chain uses TRBV24-1 and TRBJ2-2; D perhaps matches TRBD1 (5 bases). This CDR3 spans 13 amino acids. The germline gives CDR1 KGHDR, CDR2 SFDVKD. The V end was cut by 3 bases, the J end by 6 bases, with 7 bases between. In DNA form, the CDR3 reads TGTGCCACCAGTGATCCGACAGCCGGGGAGCTGTTTTTT. Its translation: CATSDPTAGELFF.

This clonotype has more than one count but fewer than ten. The chain employs TRBV29-1 and TRBJ2-7, with 10 nucleotides matching TRBD1. Trimming removed 6 bases from V and 5 bases from J; junction bases left unmatched: 4. The germline gives CDR1 SQVTM, CDR2 ANQGSEA. This CDR3 contains 12 residues. The CDR3 sequence is CSVRQGAHEQYF. The CDR3 DNA sequence: TGCAGCGTGCGACAGGGGGCCCACGAGCAGTACTTC.

The genes are TRBV3-1 and TRBJ2-2; D not certain. Trimming stripped 4 bases from V and 3 bases from J, with 9 bases between. The CDR3 runs to 14 residues. Germline V gene sequence: CDR1 LGHDT, CDR2 YNNKEL (reference sequence). In DNA, the CDR3 is TGTGCCAGCAGCCCGCATGGCTACACCGGGGAGCTGTTTTTT. Its protein is CASSPHGYTGELFF. The whole variable domain, remainder taken from reference TRBV3-1 and TRBJ2-2, is DTAVSQTPKYLVTQMGNDKSIKCEQNLGHDTMYWYKQDSKKFLKIMFSYNNKELIINETVPNRFSPKSPDKAHLNLHINSLELGDSAVYFCASSPHGYTGELFFGEGSRLTVL.

This clonotype was counted a few times. DNA for the CDR3: TGTGCCAGCAGTACTACGGGGGGTACGCAGTATTTT. Amino acid sequence: CASSTTGGTQYF. The chain is built from TRBV7-2 and TRBJ2-3, with 7 bases aligning to TRBD2. Looked up from germline, CDR1 is SGHTA and CDR2 is FQGNSA. Trimming cost V 6 bases and J 8 bases; bases outside gene matches: 5. This CDR3 region has 12 residues.

The CDR3 DNA sequence: TGTGCCAGCAGCAAATCCTACAGGGACGAGCAGTACTTC. Translated: CASSKSYRDEQYF. V is TRBV6-2 or TRBV6-3 and J is TRBJ2-5, with D possibly being TRBD1 (6 bases). The closer fit of TRBJ2-7 to the DNA end suggests the J call may be wrong. The CDR3 is 13 amino acids. From germline, CDR1 is MNHEY and CDR2 SVGEGT.

The chain joins TRBV6-2 or TRBV6-3 to TRBJ1-1, with D possibly TRBD1 on 6 matching bases. V shed 4 bases and J shed 3 bases, with 9 bases lying between them. The germline gives CDR1 MNHEY, CDR2 SVGEGT. The CDR3 contains 13 residues. The DNA of the CDR3 is TGTGCCAGCAGTTTCGGACAGTACACTGAAGCTTTCTTT. Protein product: CASSFGQYTEAFF.

The chain carries TRBV7-2 and TRBJ2-7, with 11 bases that match TRBD2. Trimming cost V 4 bases and J 7 bases; bases outside gene matches: 12. The CDR3 spans 16 residues. The germline CDR1 and CDR2 sequences are SGHTA and FQGNSA. CDR3 coding DNA: TGTGCCAGCAGCTCCACATTTAGCGGGGGGGCGGGGGAGCAGTACTTC. Amino acids: CASSSTFSGGAGEQYF.

This clonotype was seen only a few times. V is TRBV3-1 and J is TRBJ2-7; tentative D call: TRBD1 (5 bases). From germline, CDR1 is LGHDT and CDR2 YNNKEL (reference sequence). V was pared by 1 base and J by 1 base, with 11 bases between. CDR3 length: 15 residues. CDR3 DNA sequence: TGTGCCAGCAGCCAAGTCGCCCAGGGATCCTACGAGCAGTACTTC. The encoded protein is CASSQVAQGSYEQYF.